The 6 T cell receptor beta chains reported below all come from one sample, sequenced in a study of T cells after yellow fever vaccination. TCRdb reanalysed the 5' RACE reads using MiXCR and keeps one entry per CDR3 protein. The sample has roughly 340,000 distinct CDR3 sequences, roughly 8.7% seen once. The source was PBMCs, collected on the day of the first yellow fever vaccination. Receptors were obtained from a man younger than 35 who received the YFV17D yellow fever vaccine.

The chain is built from TRBV5-1 and TRBJ2-1; no reliable D call. V gave up 5 bases and J gave up 2 bases, with 14 bases separating them. The length of the CDR3 is 15 residues. CDR1 SGHRS and CDR2 YFSETQ come from the germline V gene. This CDR3 reads CASREGPSTYNEQFF. For the CDR3, the DNA is TGCGCCAGCAGAGAAGGGCCGTCGACCTACAATGAGCAGTTCTTC.

The rearrangement links TRBV11-2 to TRBJ2-3; no reliable D call. With 3 bases removed from V and 1 base from J, the gap between germline ends came to 8 bases. Germline CDR1 SGHAT, CDR2 FQNNGV. The CDR3 spans 14 residues. The CDR3 loop is CASSFFGRTDTQYF. DNA for the CDR3: TGTGCCAGCAGCTTCTTTGGGCGCACAGATACGCAGTATTTT.

This clonotype has just a few counts. The gene calls are TRBV19 and TRBJ1-1, with D possibly matching TRBD1 (5 bases). Trimming cost V 9 bases and J 8 bases, with 16 bases left between them. Germline assignment: CDR1 LNHDA and CDR2 SQIVND (reference sequence). This CDR3 has 12 residues. The CDR3 DNA sequence: TGTGCCAGCGGAATGGGGCGGGGAGAAGCTTTCTTT. It specifies CASGMGRGEAFF.

This clonotype was seen only a few times. The chain has TRBV7-9 and TRBJ2-3; the match to TRBD1 covers 9 bases. Germline loops: CDR1 SEHNR, CDR2 FQNEAQ (reference sequence). The junction had 5 bases not matched to a gene; V was cut back by 5 bases and J by 2 bases. The CDR3 length is 15 residues. In DNA, the CDR3 is TGTGCCAGCAGCCTCGGGACAGGGTACACAGATACGCAGTATTTT. Translating it yields CASSLGTGYTDTQYF.

This clonotype was seen a handful of times. CDR3 coding DNA: TGTGCCAGCAGCCAAGAAGGGAACACTGAAGCTTTCTTT. It yields the protein CASSQEGNTEAFF. The chain carries TRBV3-1 and TRBJ1-1; no clear D gene. This CDR3 is built from 13 residues. Germline loops: CDR1 LGHDT, CDR2 YNNKEL (reference sequence). V lost 0 bases and J lost 1, with 3 bases in between.

This clonotype has a handful of counts. The V call is TRBV30, the J call TRBJ2-2, with a tentative D call TRBD1 (7 bases). The CDR3 sequence is 14 residues long. V was shortened by 7 bases and J by 4 bases, with 16 bases between the two germline ends. Germline V lookup: CDR1 GTSNPN, CDR2 SVGIG (reference sequence). CDR3 protein: CASGGISRTGELFF. In DNA, the CDR3 is TGTGCCTCAGGGGGGATTTCGCGCACCGGGGAGCTGTTTTTT.